This T cell receptor beta chain was retrieved from a study of patients and donors after allogeneic stem cell transplantation. Trimming took 0 bases from V and 6 from J, leaving 9 bases between them. The length of the CDR3 is 14 residues. The germline CDR1 and CDR2 sequences are SGHVS and FQNEAQ. TCRdb used MiXCR to reprocess the RT-PCR reads, holding one entry per CDR3 protein. The table lists 800,000 to 1,000,000 distinct CDR3 sequences, roughly 17% of them singletons. The material sequenced was blood, either unsorted or a sorted T cell fraction (not recorded which). The genes are TRBV7-8 and TRBJ1-5; D is undetermined. This clonotype was sampled from a human donor who was either an allogeneic HSCT recipient or a stem cell or donor lymphocyte infusion donor (not recorded which). It is not recorded whose cells these are; they may come from a transplant donor. DNA of the CDR3: TGTGCCAGCAGCTTAGCAGGGTCAGGTCAGCCCCAGCATTTT. Translated: CASSLAGSGQPQHF.